These 22 T cell receptor beta chains were all obtained from the same sample, sequenced in a study of T-cell memory formation after mild COVID-19. From the 5' RACE reads, TCRdb called clonotypes with MiXCR, one entry per CDR3 protein. The sample consists of 200,000 or so distinct CDR3 sequences, roughly 16% of them appearing once. The sequencing sample was made of PBMCs or a T cell subset sorted from them (not recorded which). These receptors came from an adult woman who had mild COVID-19 (a few samples of this study predate the infection). Cell type and time point are not known.

This rearrangement joins TRBV19 to TRBJ1-2, with 7 positions matching TRBD1. After removal of 9 bases from V and 4 bases from J, the junction contained 2 bases not matched to a gene. The CDR3 contains 11 residues. Per germline, CDR1 LNHDA and CDR2 SQIVND (reference sequence). CDR3 protein: CASRDSYGYTF. The CDR3 DNA sequence: TGTGCCAGCCGGGACAGCTATGGCTACACCTTC.

This sequence joins TRBV12-3 or TRBV12-4 and TRBJ1-2; possible D gene TRBD1, 6 bases. Between the trimmed V and J ends, which lost 6 bases and 8 bases, there was a span of 13 bases. The CDR3 contains 12 residues. Here the CDR3 reads CASRTTGGGYTF. In DNA, the CDR3 is TGTGCCAGCAGGACGACAGGTGGGGGCTACACCTTC.

Only a few counts were recorded for this clonotype. J is TRBJ2-3 and V is TRBV20-1, with D unclear. Germline V gene data show CDR1 as DFQATT and CDR2 as SNEGSKA (reference sequence). Trimming took 6 bases from V and 0 from J, leaving 10 bases between them. This CDR3 is built from 13 residues. CDR3 residues: CSAPHTSTDTQYF. In nucleotides, the CDR3 is TGCAGTGCCCCTCATACTAGCACAGATACGCAGTATTTT.

The chain carries TRBV5-1 and TRBJ2-5; D not resolved. This CDR3 spans 14 amino acids. Germline loops: CDR1 SGHRS, CDR2 YFSETQ. Deletions cut 0 bases from V and 2 bases from J, with 8 bases between. The CDR3 bases are TGCGCCAGCAGCTTGGCCGGCAGACAAGAGACCCAGTACTTC. Its translation is CASSLAGRQETQYF.

The sample holds a few counts of this clonotype. The rearrangement uses TRBV11-2 and TRBJ2-2, with a tentative D call TRBD2 (7 bases). Germline V CDR1 and CDR2: SGHAT, FQNNGV. Trimming shortened V by 4 bases and J by 0 bases, and 12 bases separated the two germline ends. This CDR3 comprises 16 residues. The CDR3 loop is CASSSLGGPNTGELFF. CDR3 bases: TGTGCCAGCAGCTCCCTGGGGGGGCCGAACACCGGGGAGCTGTTTTTT.

This clonotype was picked up a small number of times. This chain links TRBV18 with TRBJ2-1, with 9 bases lining up with TRBD2. The CDR3 runs to 17 residues. The junction had 8 bases not matched to a gene; V was cut back by 2 bases and J by 3 bases. From germline, CDR1 is KGHSH and CDR2 LQKENI. The CDR3: CASSPVLVAGVYNEQFF. The CDR3 DNA follows: TGTGCCAGCTCACCAGTCCTTGTAGCGGGGGTCTACAATGAGCAGTTCTTC.

Only a few counts were recorded for this clonotype. The chain recombines TRBV5-1 with TRBJ2-3; the match to TRBD1 covers 7 bases. The CDR3 totals 14 residues. Trimming took 4 bases from V and 2 from J; bases not matched to a gene: 4. Germline CDR1 and CDR2: SGHRS and YFSETQ. CDR3 coding DNA: TGCGCCAGCAGCCCCGGGACAGCCACAGATACGCAGTATTTT. It is translated as CASSPGTATDTQYF.

This clonotype was observed a handful of times. V usage is TRBV12-3 or TRBV12-4 and J usage is TRBJ2-3; 9 bases agree with TRBD2. Trimming removed 1 base from V and 3 bases from J; junction bases left unmatched: 8. This CDR3 region has 17 residues. The CDR3 DNA follows: TGTGCCAGCAGTTTAGGCGGGGGGGCCGGGGGGACAGATACGCAGTATTTT. This codes for CASSLGGGAGGTDTQYF.

J is TRBJ2-5 and V is TRBV6-5; D is unresolved. Germline V lookup: CDR1 MNHEY, CDR2 SVGAGI. The CDR3 extends over 14 amino acids. Trimming cost V 0 bases and J 2 bases, with 7 bases left between them. The CDR3 DNA follows: TGTGCCAGCAGTTACTCTACACGGCAAGAGACCCAGTACTTC. Translation: CASSYSTRQETQYF.

V and J are TRBV12-3 or TRBV12-4 and TRBJ2-1; D could derive from TRBD1 or TRBD2 (5 bases each). Trimming removed 7 bases at V and 4 bases at J, with 17 bases between. The CDR3 runs 15 residues. This CDR3 reads CASTLGASRYNEQFF. The CDR3 DNA follows: TGTGCCAGCACCTTAGGGGCTAGCAGGTACAATGAGCAGTTCTTC.

V is TRBV20-1 and J is TRBJ1-5; 8 bases line up with TRBD1. The ends lost 0 bases at V and 5 bases at J; junction bases unmatched: 9. Germline CDR1 DFQATT, CDR2 SNEGSKA (reference sequence). The CDR3 consists of 16 residues. CDR3 in DNA: TGCAGTGCTAGAGATCCCAGGACAGGGCAACATCAGCCCCAGCATTTT. This sequence encodes CSARDPRTGQHQPQHF.

This clonotype came up many times. V usage is TRBV30 and J usage is TRBJ2-2; D perhaps matches TRBD1 (6 bases). V gave up 3 bases and J gave up 3 bases, with 8 bases separating them. Germline CDR1 and CDR2: GTSNPN and SVGIG (reference sequence). The CDR3 has 13 amino acids. The CDR3 is CAWSGQYTGELFF. The DNA of the CDR3 is TGTGCCTGGAGCGGACAGTACACCGGGGAGCTGTTTTTT.

This clonotype was seen repeatedly, ten times or more. The chain carries TRBV20-1 and TRBJ2-7; TRBD2 might be the D (5 bases). This CDR3 comprises 13 residues. Per germline, CDR1 DFQATT and CDR2 SNEGSKA (reference sequence). Deletions cut 3 bases from V and 5 bases from J, with 14 bases between. The CDR3 region is CSASGLAWNEQYF. The CDR3 DNA sequence: TGCAGTGCTAGTGGCCTAGCCTGGAACGAGCAGTACTTC.

The V and J genes are TRBV20-1 and TRBJ2-7; 9 nucleotides agree with TRBD2. The CDR3 is 14 residues long. CDR1 and CDR2 (germline): DFQATT, SNEGSKA (reference sequence). Trimming took 2 bases from V and 0 from J; bases not matched to a gene: 2. CDR3 in amino acids: CSARPLAGSYEQYF. The CDR3 DNA follows: TGCAGTGCTAGACCACTAGCGGGCTCCTACGAGCAGTACTTC.

This clonotype was seen only a few times. This rearrangement joins TRBV7-6 to TRBJ2-3; possible D gene TRBD2, 5 bases. Trimming pared 1 base from V and 2 bases from J, leaving 13 bases between. Looked up from germline, CDR1 is SGHVS and CDR2 is FNYEAQ. This CDR3 is 16 amino acids long. The CDR3: CASSLVRTPHTDTQYF. CDR3 DNA sequence: TGTGCCAGCAGCTTAGTCCGGACTCCACACACAGATACGCAGTATTTT.

This clonotype was recorded only once. The chain couples TRBV7-2 to TRBJ2-1; 10 bases match TRBD2. Trimming cost V 5 bases and J 6 bases; bases outside gene matches: 7. Germline V lookup: CDR1 SGHTA, CDR2 FQGNSA. The CDR3 is 15 amino acids. CDR3 nucleotide sequence: TGTGCCAGCAGCCCACACTGGACTAGCGGCAATGAGCAGTTCTTC. Encoded protein: CASSPHWTSGNEQFF.

This clonotype was detected many times. V usage is TRBV5-1 and J usage is TRBJ2-7, with D tentatively TRBD2 (6 bases). The CDR3 is 12 amino acids. Trimming shortened V by 5 bases and J by 4 bases, and 10 bases separated the two germline ends. Germline V gene lookup returns CDR1 SGHRS and CDR2 YFSETQ. The CDR3 sequence is CASRSEGYEQYF. The CDR3 nucleotides are TGCGCCAGCAGATCGGAGGGGTACGAGCAGTACTTC.

The chain has TRBV6-4 and TRBJ1-6, with D unclear. The germline V gene encodes CDR1 MRHNA and CDR2 SNTAGT. The CDR3 contains 16 residues. V dropped 0 bases and J dropped 0 bases, with 6 bases sitting between them. CDR3: CASSDSQSSYNSPLHF. The CDR3 nucleotides are TGTGCCAGCAGTGACTCGCAGTCCTCCTATAATTCACCCCTCCACTTT.

The genes are TRBV30 and TRBJ1-3; 7 positions match TRBD1. This CDR3 is built from 15 residues. Germline V gene data show CDR1 as GTSNPN and CDR2 as SVGIG (reference sequence). Germline trimming cut 5 bases from V and 0 bases from J; bases unmatched to any gene: 7. The CDR3 loop reads CAWRDSSYSGNTIYF. In nucleotides, the CDR3 is TGTGCCTGGCGGGACAGCTCCTACTCTGGAAACACCATATATTTT.

The J gene is TRBJ2-7, the V gene TRBV29-1; 8 nucleotides align to TRBD1. V lost 6 bases, J lost 1 base, and 14 bases stayed unmatched. Germline assignment: CDR1 SQVTM and CDR2 ANQGSEA. This CDR3 is built from 16 residues. The CDR3 sequence: CSVAGTGVSLSYEQYF. CDR3 nucleotides: TGCAGCGTGGCCGGGACAGGCGTCTCGCTTTCCTACGAGCAGTACTTC.

The chain joins TRBV7-3 to TRBJ1-4; TRBD1 might be the D (5 bases). The germline V gene encodes CDR1 SGHTA and CDR2 FQGTGA. The length of the CDR3 is 15 residues. V lost 2 bases and J lost 5, with 12 bases in between. The CDR3 protein is CASSLSGRENEKLFF. The DNA of the CDR3 is TGTGCCAGCAGCTTATCGGGCAGGGAAAATGAAAAACTGTTTTTT.

This clonotype appeared many times. This chain uses TRBV18 with TRBJ2-5; D not certain. CDR1 and CDR2 (germline): KGHSH, LQKENI. This CDR3 is 13 amino acids long. Trimming removed 2 bases from V and 2 bases from J, with 6 bases in between. The CDR3 sequence: CASSPTVQETQYF. The CDR3 DNA reads as TGTGCCAGCTCACCAACAGTTCAAGAGACCCAGTACTTC.